The rows below give T cell receptor beta chains drawn from one sample of a study of cytomegalovirus exposure and HLA in healthy donors. This table comes from immunoSEQ multiplex PCR, and its TCRdb copy is limited to in-frame clones, with some not included. The table shows fewer than 150,000 clones, with approximately 61% occurring only once. Source material: PBMCs. These receptors were obtained from a human donor in good health. CDR3s leave out the opening cysteine and the closing phenylalanine or tryptophan. The order of the fields is J gene, V gene, D gene, CDR3 protein. D genes are given only for firm matches.

j_call: TRBJ2-1
v_call: TRBV7-9
d_call: TRBD1
cdr3_aa: ASSSTTGAQDEQF

j_call: TRBJ1-2
v_call: TRBV25-1
d_call: TRBD1
cdr3_aa: ASSESTGTGDYGYT

j_call: -
v_call: TRBV5-4
d_call: -
cdr3_aa: ASSSGGQSSYEQY

j_call: TRBJ2-1
v_call: TRBV29-1
d_call: -
cdr3_aa: SVEESSYNEQF

j_call: TRBJ1-5
v_call: TRBV19
d_call: -
cdr3_aa: ASSIRGPSNQPQH

j_call: TRBJ2-1
v_call: TRBV5-6
d_call: TRBD2
cdr3_aa: ASSLVQLAGVYEQF

j_call: TRBJ2-3
v_call: TRBV7-2
d_call: -
cdr3_aa: ASSLRARALADTQY

j_call: TRBJ1-5
v_call: TRBV18
d_call: -
cdr3_aa: ASSTRAYQPQH

j_call: TRBJ2-7
v_call: TRBV7-2
d_call: TRBD2
cdr3_aa: ASSYGLAGGTYEQY

j_call: TRBJ2-7
v_call: TRBV27
d_call: TRBD1
cdr3_aa: ASSSPGQGAYEQY

j_call: TRBJ2-7
v_call: TRBV11-3
d_call: TRBD1
cdr3_aa: ATGAGGSYEQY

j_call: TRBJ2-7
v_call: TRBV5-4
d_call: -
cdr3_aa: ASSLGGLKSYEQY

j_call: TRBJ1-1
v_call: TRBV5-4
d_call: TRBD1
cdr3_aa: ASSLPGQVPEAF

j_call: TRBJ1-1
v_call: TRBV2
d_call: -
cdr3_aa: ANYRDDTEAF

j_call: TRBJ2-7
v_call: TRBV9
d_call: TRBD1
cdr3_aa: ASSLFRDRDYEQY

j_call: TRBJ2-1
v_call: TRBV19
d_call: TRBD2
cdr3_aa: ASGGLLAGGYNEQF

j_call: TRBJ2-7
v_call: TRBV25-1
d_call: -
cdr3_aa: ASSARQTDYEQY

j_call: TRBJ2-5
v_call: TRBV29-1
d_call: TRBD2
cdr3_aa: SVTSGIQETQY

j_call: TRBJ2-5
v_call: TRBV14
d_call: -
cdr3_aa: ASSQDKLAYQETQY

j_call: TRBJ2-5
v_call: TRBV25-1
d_call: TRBD1
cdr3_aa: ASSGKRDRGLIGETQY

j_call: TRBJ1-1
v_call: TRBV15
d_call: -
cdr3_aa: ATSRDKGPDTEAF

j_call: TRBJ2-3
v_call: TRBV29-1
d_call: TRBD2
cdr3_aa: SVGPSGTDTQY

j_call: TRBJ2-1
v_call: TRBV9
d_call: TRBD2
cdr3_aa: ASSAALQGLGLAGGGYNEQF

j_call: TRBJ2-3
v_call: TRBV5-1
d_call: -
cdr3_aa: ASSLGVLASTDTQY

j_call: TRBJ2-1
v_call: TRBV6-1
d_call: TRBD2
cdr3_aa: ASSEARRETGF

j_call: TRBJ2-7
v_call: TRBV5-1
d_call: TRBD1
cdr3_aa: ASSSGQGYEQY

j_call: TRBJ2-6
v_call: TRBV27
d_call: -
cdr3_aa: ASSLSGPGANVLT

j_call: TRBJ2-3
v_call: TRBV4-1
d_call: TRBD2
cdr3_aa: ASSQETTSGKTDTQY

j_call: TRBJ1-5
v_call: TRBV28
d_call: TRBD1
cdr3_aa: ASDPEQGWSNQPQH

j_call: TRBJ2-7
v_call: TRBV28
d_call: TRBD2
cdr3_aa: ASSMGGRAYEQY

j_call: TRBJ2-5
v_call: TRBV7-7
d_call: -
cdr3_aa: ASSTGTLETQY

j_call: TRBJ1-1
v_call: TRBV28
d_call: TRBD1
cdr3_aa: ASSPSTGGNTEAF

j_call: TRBJ2-1
v_call: TRBV27
d_call: -
cdr3_aa: ASSLRTANEQF

j_call: TRBJ1-2
v_call: TRBV6-1
d_call: -
cdr3_aa: ASSEALRGGYT

j_call: TRBJ1-4
v_call: TRBV2
d_call: -
cdr3_aa: ASSDFTGGNEKLF

j_call: TRBJ1-2
v_call: TRBV4-3
d_call: -
cdr3_aa: ASSQERGLPWGYT

j_call: TRBJ2-7
v_call: TRBV6-6
d_call: -
cdr3_aa: ASTPTGESSYEQY

j_call: TRBJ2-3
v_call: TRBV2
d_call: TRBD2
cdr3_aa: ASRYGLAGSTDTQY

j_call: TRBJ2-3
v_call: TRBV9
d_call: TRBD2
cdr3_aa: ASSVAPTSGRAGTDTQY

j_call: TRBJ2-7
v_call: TRBV28
d_call: TRBD1
cdr3_aa: ASSRGQGYAYEQY

j_call: TRBJ2-7
v_call: TRBV18
d_call: -
cdr3_aa: ASSRETDYEQY

j_call: TRBJ1-1
v_call: TRBV19
d_call: TRBD1
cdr3_aa: ASTLQGANTEAF

j_call: TRBJ2-2
v_call: TRBV9
d_call: -
cdr3_aa: ASSVGSFNTGELF

j_call: TRBJ2-1
v_call: TRBV28
d_call: TRBD2
cdr3_aa: ASSSRLAGDRTEQF

j_call: TRBJ2-3
v_call: TRBV19
d_call: TRBD1
cdr3_aa: ASRPGGDGDTQY

j_call: TRBJ1-2
v_call: TRBV27
d_call: -
cdr3_aa: ASSLSRWGGYGYT

j_call: TRBJ2-5
v_call: TRBV28
d_call: -
cdr3_aa: ASSFRLQGGETQY

j_call: TRBJ2-3
v_call: TRBV15
d_call: TRBD2
cdr3_aa: ATSKGLAGSLGTDTQY

j_call: TRBJ2-7
v_call: TRBV27
d_call: TRBD2
cdr3_aa: ASSLASGSGEQY

j_call: TRBJ2-7
v_call: TRBV9
d_call: TRBD1
cdr3_aa: ASSVRRGHYEQY